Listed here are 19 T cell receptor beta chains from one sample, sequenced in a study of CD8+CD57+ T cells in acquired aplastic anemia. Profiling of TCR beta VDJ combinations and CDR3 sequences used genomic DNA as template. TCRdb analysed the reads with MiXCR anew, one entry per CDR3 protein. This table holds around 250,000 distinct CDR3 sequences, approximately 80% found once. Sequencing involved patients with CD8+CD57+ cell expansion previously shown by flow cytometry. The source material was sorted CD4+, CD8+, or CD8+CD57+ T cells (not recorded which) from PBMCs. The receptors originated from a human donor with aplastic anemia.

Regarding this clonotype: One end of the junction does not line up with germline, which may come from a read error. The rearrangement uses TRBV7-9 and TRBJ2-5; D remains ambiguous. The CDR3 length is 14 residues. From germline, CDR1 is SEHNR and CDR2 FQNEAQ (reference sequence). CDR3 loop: CASSRRGGQQIFEF. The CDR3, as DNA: TGTGCCAGCAGCAGACGCGGTGGGCAACAGATCTTCGAGTTC.

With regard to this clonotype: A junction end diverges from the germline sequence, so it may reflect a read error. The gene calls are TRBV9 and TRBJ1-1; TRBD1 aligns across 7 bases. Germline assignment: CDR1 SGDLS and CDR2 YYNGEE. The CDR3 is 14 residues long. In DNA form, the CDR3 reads TGTGCCAGCAGCCAGGGGGGCGGAAACGGTGAAGATTTCTTT. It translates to CASSQGGGNGEDFF.

CDR3 sequence: CASSRGNGGGNEQFF. The CDR3 DNA follows: TGTGCCAGCAGCAGAGGTAACGGGGGGGGGAATGAGCAGTTCTTC. The rearrangement uses TRBV11-2 and TRBJ2-1; 8 nucleotides match TRBD2. CDR1 and CDR2 from the germline V gene are SGHAT and FQNNGV. Trimming at V came to 5 bases and at J to 7 bases, leaving 10 bases not matched to a gene. This CDR3 contains 15 residues. Full variable domain (outside the CDR3, taken from reference TRBV11-2 and TRBJ2-1): EAGVAQSPRYKIIEKRQSVAFWCNPISGHATLYWYQQILGQGPKLLIQFQNNGVVDDSQLPKDRFSAERLKGVDSTLKIQPAKLEDSAVYLCASSRGNGGGNEQFFGPGTRLTVL.

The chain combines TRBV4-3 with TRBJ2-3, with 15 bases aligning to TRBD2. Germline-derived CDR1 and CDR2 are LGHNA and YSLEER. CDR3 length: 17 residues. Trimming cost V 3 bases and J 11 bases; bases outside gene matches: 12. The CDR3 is CASSHPGLAGGGNEQYF. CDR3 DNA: TGCGCCAGCAGCCACCCCGGACTAGCGGGAGGGGGGAATGAGCAGTATTTT.

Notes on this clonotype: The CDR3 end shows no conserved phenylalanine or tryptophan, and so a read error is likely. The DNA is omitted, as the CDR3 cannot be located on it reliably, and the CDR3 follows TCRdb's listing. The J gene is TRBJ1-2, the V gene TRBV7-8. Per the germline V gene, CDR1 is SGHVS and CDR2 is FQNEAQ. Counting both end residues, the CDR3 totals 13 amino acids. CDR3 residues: CASSLAGVTDTPY.

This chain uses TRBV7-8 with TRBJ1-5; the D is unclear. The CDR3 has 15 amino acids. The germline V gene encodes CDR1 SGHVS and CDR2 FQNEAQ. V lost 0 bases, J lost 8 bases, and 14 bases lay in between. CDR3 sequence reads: CASSLATARNKPQHF. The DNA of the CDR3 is TGTGCCAGCAGCTTAGCGACCGCTCGAAATAAGCCCCAGCATTTT.

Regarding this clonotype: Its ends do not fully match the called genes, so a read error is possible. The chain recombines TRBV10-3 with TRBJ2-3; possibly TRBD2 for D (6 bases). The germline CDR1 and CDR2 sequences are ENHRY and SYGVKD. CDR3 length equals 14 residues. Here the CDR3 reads CATSPGDGREKLYF. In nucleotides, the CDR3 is TGTGCCACCAGTCCGGGAGACGGCAGAGAAAAGCTGTATTTT.

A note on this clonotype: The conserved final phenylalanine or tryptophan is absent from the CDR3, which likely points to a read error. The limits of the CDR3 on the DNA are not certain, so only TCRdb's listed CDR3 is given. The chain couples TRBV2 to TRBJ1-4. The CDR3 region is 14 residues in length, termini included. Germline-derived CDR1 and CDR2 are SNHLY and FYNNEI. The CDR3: CASRRGRVHEQLFG.

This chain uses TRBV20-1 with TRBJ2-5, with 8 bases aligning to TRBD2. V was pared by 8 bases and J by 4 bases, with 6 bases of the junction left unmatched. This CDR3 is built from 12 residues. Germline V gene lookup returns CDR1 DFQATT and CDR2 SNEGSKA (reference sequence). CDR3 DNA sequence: TGCAGTACCCGGGGGGGCCTAGAGACCCAGTACTTC. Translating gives CSTRGGLETQYF.

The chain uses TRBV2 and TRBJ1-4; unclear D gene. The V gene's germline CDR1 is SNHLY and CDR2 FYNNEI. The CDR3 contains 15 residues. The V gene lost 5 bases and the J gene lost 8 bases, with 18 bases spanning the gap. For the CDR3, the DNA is TGTGCCAGCAGTCAAACACGTTCGGTTTTCGAAAAACTGTTTTTT. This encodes CASSQTRSVFEKLFF.

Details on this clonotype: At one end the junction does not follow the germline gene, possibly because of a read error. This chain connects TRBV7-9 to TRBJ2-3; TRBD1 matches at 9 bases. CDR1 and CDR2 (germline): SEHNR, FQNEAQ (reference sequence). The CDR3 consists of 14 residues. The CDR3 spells CASSLAPTGGYGYF. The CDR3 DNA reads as TGCGCCAGCAGCTTGGCCCCAACAGGGGGCTATGGCTACTTT.

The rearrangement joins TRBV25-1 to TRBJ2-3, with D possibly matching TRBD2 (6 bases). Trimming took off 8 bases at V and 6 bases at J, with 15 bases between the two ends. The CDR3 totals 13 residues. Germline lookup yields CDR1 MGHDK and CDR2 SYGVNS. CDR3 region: CASRVDGGDTQYF. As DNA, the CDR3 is TGTGCCAGCCGCGTGGATGGGGGGGATACGCAGTATTTT.

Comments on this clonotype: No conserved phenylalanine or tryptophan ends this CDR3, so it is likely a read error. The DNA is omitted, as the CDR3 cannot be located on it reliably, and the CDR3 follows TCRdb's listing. CDR3 region: CASSRNANAVEHC. V usage is TRBV7-2 and J usage is TRBJ1-1. The germline V gene has CDR1 SGHTA and CDR2 FQGNSA. A total of 13 residues make up the CDR3, ends included.

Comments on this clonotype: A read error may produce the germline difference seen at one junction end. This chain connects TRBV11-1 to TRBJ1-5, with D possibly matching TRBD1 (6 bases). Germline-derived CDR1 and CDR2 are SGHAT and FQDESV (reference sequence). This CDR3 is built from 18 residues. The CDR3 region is CASSLVMAGGGSNQPQHF. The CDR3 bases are TGTGCCAGCAGCTTAGTCATGGCAGGAGGGGGTAGCAACCAGCCCCAGCATTTT.

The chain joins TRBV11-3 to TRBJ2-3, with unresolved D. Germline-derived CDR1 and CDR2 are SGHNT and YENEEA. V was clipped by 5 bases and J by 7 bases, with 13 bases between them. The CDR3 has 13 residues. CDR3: CASSDRHTHTQYF. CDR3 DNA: TGTGCCAGCAGCGACCGGCACACCCATACGCAGTATTTT.

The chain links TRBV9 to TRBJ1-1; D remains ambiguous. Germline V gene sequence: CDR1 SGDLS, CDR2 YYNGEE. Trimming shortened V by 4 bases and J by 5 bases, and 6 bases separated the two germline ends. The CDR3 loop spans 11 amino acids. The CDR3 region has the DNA TGTGCCAGCAGCTCGGGGACTGAAGCTTTCTTT. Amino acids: CASSSGTEAFF.

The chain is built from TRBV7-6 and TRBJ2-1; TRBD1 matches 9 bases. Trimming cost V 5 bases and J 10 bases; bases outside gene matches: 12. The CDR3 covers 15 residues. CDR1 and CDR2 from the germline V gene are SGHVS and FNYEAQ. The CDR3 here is CASSLGTGFNGEQFF. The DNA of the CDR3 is TGTGCCAGCAGCCTCGGGACAGGGTTTAACGGGGAGCAGTTCTTC.

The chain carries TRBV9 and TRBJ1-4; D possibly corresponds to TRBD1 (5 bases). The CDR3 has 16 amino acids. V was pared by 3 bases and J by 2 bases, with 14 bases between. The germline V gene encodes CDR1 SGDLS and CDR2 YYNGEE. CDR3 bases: TGTGCCAGCAGCGGGGAGGTGGGGACCACTAATGAAAAACTGTTTTTT. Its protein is CASSGEVGTTNEKLFF.

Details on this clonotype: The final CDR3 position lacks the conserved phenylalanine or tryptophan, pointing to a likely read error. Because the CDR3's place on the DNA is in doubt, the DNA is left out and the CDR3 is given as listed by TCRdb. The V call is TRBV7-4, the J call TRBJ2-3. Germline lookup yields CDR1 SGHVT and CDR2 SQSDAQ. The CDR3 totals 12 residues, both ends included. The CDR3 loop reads CASSVGSERHYY.